This TCR beta chain was sequenced for a study of CD8 T cells in ankylosing spondylitis. Study-level points and caveats: Disease-linked clones were found to be CD8+ and relatively rare in peripheral blood. The authors reported significant enrichment of disease-linked clones in matched ankylosing spondylitis synovial fluid.

With molecular barcodes, quantitative 5'-RACE was used to make the TCR beta libraries. In TCRdb, the 5' RACE reads were re-called with MiXCR into one record per CDR3 protein. The sample consists of 150,000 to 200,000 distinct CDR3 sequences, approximately 12% of them appearing once. This clonotype was counted ten times or more. Its cognate antigen is unknown. The CDR3 is 14 residues long. Germline CDR1 is LNHNV and CDR2 is YYDKDF (reference sequence). V gave up 0 bases and J gave up 1 base, with 6 bases separating them. The TCR originated in a female donor with ankylosing spondylitis or in good health (not recorded which). This chain uses TRBV15 with TRBJ1-1, with unresolved D. Sequencing used blood, either unsorted or a sorted T cell fraction (not recorded which). Here the CDR3 reads CATSRDVSNTEAFF. The CDR3 DNA follows: TGTGCCACCAGCAGAGATGTATCGAACACTGAAGCTTTCTTT.